The text below deals with one T cell receptor beta chain. Antigen: not known. These data come from a study of long-term antiretroviral therapy in people with HIV. Germline CDR1 is SGDLS and CDR2 is YYNGEE. The CDR3 is 15 residues long. V was clipped by 1 base and J by 5 bases, with 13 bases between them. Points from the study as a whole: In samples taken after ART, diversity increased but remained below transplant donor control levels. Repertoires looked antigen-experienced, with only a slight naive shift after ART.

Run at survey level, the immunoSEQ assay was version v3.0. Libraries were prepared by immunoSEQ multiplex PCR; TCRdb keeps only in-frame clonotypes and omits some of them. Here the sample spans about 28,000 clones, about four fifths being singletons. This clonotype was sampled from a man aged 18 to 30 with HIV. This material consisted of unsorted PBMCs, taken 0.4 years after starting antiretroviral therapy. The chain employs TRBV9 and TRBJ1-5, with D hard to call. In DNA form, the CDR3 reads TGTGCCAGCAGCGTAACGGGGTTGGTCGATCAGCCCCAGCATTTT. Its protein is CASSVTGLVDQPQHF.